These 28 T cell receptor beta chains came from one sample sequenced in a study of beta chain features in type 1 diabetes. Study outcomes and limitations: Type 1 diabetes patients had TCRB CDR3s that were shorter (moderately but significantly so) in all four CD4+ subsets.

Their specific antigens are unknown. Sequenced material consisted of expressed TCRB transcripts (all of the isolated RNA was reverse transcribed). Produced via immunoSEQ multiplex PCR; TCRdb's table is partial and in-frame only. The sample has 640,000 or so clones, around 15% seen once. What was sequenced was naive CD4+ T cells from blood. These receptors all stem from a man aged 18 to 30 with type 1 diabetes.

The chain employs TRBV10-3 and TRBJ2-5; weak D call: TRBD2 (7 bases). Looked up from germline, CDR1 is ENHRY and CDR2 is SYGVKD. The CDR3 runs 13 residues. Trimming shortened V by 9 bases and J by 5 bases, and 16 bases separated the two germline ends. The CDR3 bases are TGTGCCATTCAACGGGGGGCTGAGGAGACCCAGTACTTC. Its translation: CAIQRGAEETQYF.

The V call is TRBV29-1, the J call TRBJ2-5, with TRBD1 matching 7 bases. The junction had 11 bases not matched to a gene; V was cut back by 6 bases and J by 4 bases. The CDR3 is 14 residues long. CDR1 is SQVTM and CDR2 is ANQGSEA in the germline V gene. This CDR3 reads CSVLIAGGRETQYF. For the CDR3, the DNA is TGCAGCGTCCTCATAGCAGGGGGAAGAGAGACCCAGTACTTC.

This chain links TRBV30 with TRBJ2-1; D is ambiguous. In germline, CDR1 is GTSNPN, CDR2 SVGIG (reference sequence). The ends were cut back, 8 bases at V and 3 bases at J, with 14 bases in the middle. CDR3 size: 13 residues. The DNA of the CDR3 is TGTGCCGGGTCTGGTAGCTTCTACAATGAGCAGTTCTTC. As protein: CAGSGSFYNEQFF. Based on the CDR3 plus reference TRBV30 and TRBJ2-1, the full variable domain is SQTIHQWPATLVQPVGSPLSLECTVEGTSNPNLYWYRQAAGRGLQLLFYSVGIGQISSEVPQNLSASRPQDRQFILSSKKLLLSDSGFYLCAGSGSFYNEQFFGPGTRLTVL.

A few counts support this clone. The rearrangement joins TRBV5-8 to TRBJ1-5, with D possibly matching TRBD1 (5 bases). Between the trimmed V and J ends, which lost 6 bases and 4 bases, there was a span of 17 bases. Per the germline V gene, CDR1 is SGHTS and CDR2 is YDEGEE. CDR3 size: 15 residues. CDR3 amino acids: CASTLRGRGNQPQHF. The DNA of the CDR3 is TGTGCCAGCACCTTAAGGGGACGTGGGAATCAGCCCCAGCATTTT.

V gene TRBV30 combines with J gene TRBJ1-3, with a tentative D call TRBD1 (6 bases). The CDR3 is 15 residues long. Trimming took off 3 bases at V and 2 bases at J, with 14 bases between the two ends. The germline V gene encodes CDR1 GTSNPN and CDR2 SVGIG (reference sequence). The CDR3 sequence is CAWSLAGAPGNTIYF. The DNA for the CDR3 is TGTGCCTGGAGCCTCGCGGGGGCGCCTGGAAACACCATATATTTT.

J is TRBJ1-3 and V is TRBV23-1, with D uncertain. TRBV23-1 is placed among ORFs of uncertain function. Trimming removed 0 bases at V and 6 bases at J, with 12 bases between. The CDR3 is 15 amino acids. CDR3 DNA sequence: TGCGCCAGCAGTCAATCCCCGGGAACTCTAAACACCATATATTTT. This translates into CASSQSPGTLNTIYF.

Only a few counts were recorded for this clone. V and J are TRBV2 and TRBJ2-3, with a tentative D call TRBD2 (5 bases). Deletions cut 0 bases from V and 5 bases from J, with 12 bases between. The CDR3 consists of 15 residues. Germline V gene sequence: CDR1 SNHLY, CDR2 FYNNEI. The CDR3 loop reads CASSEALLREDTQYF. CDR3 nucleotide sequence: TGTGCCAGCAGTGAAGCGCTTCTGAGGGAAGATACGCAGTATTTT.

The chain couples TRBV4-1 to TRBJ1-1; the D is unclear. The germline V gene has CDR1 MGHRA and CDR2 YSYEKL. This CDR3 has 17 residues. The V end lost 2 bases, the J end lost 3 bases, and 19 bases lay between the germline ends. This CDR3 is CASSQPRLAPRDTEAFF. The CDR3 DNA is TGCGCCAGCAGCCAACCTCGGTTAGCCCCTCGGGACACTGAAGCTTTCTTT.

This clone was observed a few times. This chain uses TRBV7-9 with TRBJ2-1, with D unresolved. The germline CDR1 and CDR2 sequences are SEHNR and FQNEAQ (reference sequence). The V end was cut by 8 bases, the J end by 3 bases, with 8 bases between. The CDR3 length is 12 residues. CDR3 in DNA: TGTGCCAGCGAATCACTCTACAATGAGCAGTTCTTC. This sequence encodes CASESLYNEQFF.

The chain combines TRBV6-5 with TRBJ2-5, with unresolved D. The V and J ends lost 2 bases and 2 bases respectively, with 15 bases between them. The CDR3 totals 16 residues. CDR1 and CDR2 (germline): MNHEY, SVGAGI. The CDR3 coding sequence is TGTGCCAGCAGTTACGGGGAATTAGATATACAAGAGACCCAGTACTTC. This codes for CASSYGELDIQETQYF.

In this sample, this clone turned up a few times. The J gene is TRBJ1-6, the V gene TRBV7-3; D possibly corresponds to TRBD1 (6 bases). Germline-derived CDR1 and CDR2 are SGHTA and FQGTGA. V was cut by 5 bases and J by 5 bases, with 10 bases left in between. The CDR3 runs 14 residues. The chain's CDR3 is CASSQQGDNSPLHF. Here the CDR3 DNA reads TGTGCCAGCAGCCAACAGGGCGATAATTCACCCCTCCACTTT.

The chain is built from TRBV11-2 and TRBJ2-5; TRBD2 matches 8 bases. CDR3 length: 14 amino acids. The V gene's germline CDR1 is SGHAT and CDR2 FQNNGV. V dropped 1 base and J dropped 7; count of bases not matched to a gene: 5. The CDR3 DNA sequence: TGTGCCAGCAGCTTAGCGGGGGGGCCCTCGACCCAGTACTTC. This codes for CASSLAGGPSTQYF.

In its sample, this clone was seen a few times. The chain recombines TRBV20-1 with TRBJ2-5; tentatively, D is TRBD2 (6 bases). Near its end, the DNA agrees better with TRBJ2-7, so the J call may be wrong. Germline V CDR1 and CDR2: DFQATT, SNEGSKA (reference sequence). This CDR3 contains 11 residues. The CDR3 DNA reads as TGCAGTGCTACGCGGGGAGGCGAGCAGTACTTC. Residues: CSATRGGEQYF.

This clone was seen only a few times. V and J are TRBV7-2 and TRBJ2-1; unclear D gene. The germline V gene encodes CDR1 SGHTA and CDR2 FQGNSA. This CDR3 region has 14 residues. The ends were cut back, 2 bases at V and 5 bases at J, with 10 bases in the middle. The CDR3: CASSLYSFDNEQFF. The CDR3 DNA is TGTGCCAGCAGCTTATACTCCTTCGACAATGAGCAGTTCTTC.

The CDR3 bases are TGTGCCAGCAGCGTGGGGTACAGCGGGAGGGCTTCGGGGGAGACCCAGTACTTC. Protein sequence: CASSVGYSGRASGETQYF. This chain uses TRBV9 with TRBJ2-5, with TRBD2 identical over 10 bases. This CDR3 contains 18 residues. V lost 2 bases, J lost 5 bases, and 15 bases stayed unmatched. CDR1 SGDLS and CDR2 YYNGEE come from the germline V gene.

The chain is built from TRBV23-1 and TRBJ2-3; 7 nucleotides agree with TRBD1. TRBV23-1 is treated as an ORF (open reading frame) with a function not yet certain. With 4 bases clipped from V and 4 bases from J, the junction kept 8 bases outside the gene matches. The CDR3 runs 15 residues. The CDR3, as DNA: TGCGCCAGCAGTCGGGGGACAGCCTGGTCAGATACGCAGTATTTT. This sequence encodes CASSRGTAWSDTQYF.

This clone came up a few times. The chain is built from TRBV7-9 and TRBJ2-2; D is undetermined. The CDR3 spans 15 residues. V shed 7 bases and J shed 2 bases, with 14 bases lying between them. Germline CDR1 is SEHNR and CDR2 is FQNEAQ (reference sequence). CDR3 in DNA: TGTGCCAGCATCGCAGGAAGGGCAAACACCGGGGAGCTGTTTTTT. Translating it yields CASIAGRANTGELFF.

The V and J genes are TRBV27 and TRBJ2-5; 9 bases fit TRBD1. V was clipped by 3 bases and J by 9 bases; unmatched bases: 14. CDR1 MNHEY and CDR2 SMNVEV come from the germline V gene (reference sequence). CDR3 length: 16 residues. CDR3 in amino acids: CASSFSGQGPSVAQYF. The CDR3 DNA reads TGTGCCAGCAGTTTTTCGGGACAGGGACCCTCGGTGGCCCAGTACTTC.

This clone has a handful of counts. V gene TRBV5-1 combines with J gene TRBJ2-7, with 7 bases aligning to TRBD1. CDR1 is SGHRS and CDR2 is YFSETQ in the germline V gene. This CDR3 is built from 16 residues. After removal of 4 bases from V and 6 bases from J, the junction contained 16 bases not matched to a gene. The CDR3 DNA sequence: TGCGCCAGCAGCCGGACGGGACAGACCCCGACCGTCGAGCAGTACTTC. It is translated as CASSRTGQTPTVEQYF.

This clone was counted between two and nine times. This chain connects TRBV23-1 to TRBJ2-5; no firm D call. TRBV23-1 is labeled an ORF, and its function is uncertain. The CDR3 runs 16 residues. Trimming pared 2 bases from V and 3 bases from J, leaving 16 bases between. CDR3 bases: TGCGCCAGCAGTCAACCCAGACAACCGAGAGAAGAGACCCAGTACTTC. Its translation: CASSQPRQPREETQYF.

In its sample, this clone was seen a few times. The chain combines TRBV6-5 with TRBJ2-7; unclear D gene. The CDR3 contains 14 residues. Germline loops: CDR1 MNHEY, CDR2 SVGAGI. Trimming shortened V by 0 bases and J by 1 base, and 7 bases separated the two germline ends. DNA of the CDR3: TGTGCCAGCAGTTACTCCCCCTTTTCCTACGAGCAGTACTTC. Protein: CASSYSPFSYEQYF.

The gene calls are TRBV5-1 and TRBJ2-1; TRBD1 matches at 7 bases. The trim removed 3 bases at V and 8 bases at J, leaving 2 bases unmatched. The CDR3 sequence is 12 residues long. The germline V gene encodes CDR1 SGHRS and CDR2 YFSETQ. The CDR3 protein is CASSSTGDEQFF. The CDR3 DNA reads TGCGCCAGCAGCTCCACAGGGGATGAGCAGTTCTTC.

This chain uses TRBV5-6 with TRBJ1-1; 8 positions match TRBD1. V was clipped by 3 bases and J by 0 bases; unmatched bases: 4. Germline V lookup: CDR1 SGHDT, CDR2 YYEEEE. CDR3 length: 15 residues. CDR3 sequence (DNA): TGTGCCAGCAGCTCCTTGGACAGGGTGAACACTGAAGCTTTCTTT. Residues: CASSSLDRVNTEAFF.

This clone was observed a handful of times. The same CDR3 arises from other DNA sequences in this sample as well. The CDR3, as DNA: TGCGCCAGCAGCTTAGGGGGAGCCGAAGAGACCCAGTACTTC. Protein sequence: CASSLGGAEETQYF. The chain recombines TRBV5-1 with TRBJ2-5; D might be TRBD1 (6 bases). V dropped 2 bases and J dropped 3 bases, with 11 bases sitting between them. The CDR3 is made up of 14 amino acids. Germline V gene lookup returns CDR1 SGHRS and CDR2 YFSETQ.

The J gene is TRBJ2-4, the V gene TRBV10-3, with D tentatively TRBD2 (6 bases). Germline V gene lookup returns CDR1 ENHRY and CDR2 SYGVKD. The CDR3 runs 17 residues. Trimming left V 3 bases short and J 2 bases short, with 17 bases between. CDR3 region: CAISDPGESGTKNIQYF. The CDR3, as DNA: TGTGCCATCAGTGATCCGGGGGAGTCGGGGACCAAAAACATTCAGTACTTC.

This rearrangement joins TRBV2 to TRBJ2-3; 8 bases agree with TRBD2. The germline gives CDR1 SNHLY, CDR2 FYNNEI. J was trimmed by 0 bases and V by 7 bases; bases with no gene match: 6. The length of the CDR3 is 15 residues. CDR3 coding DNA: TGTGCCAGCACCCCGCGGGGGGCTAGCACAGATACGCAGTATTTT. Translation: CASTPRGASTDTQYF.

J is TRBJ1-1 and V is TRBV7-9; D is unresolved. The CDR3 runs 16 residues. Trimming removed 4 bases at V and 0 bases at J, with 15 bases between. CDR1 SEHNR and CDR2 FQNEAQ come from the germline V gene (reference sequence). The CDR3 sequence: CASSSVLWVMNTEAFF. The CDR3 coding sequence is TGTGCCAGCAGCTCAGTATTATGGGTCATGAACACTGAAGCTTTCTTT. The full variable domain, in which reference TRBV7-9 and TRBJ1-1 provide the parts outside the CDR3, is DTGVSQNPRHKITKRGQNVTFRCDPISEHNRLYWYRQTLGQGPEFLTYFQNEAQLEKSRLLSDRFSAERPKGSFSTLEIQRTEQGDSAMYLCASSSVLWVMNTEAFFGQGTRLTVV.

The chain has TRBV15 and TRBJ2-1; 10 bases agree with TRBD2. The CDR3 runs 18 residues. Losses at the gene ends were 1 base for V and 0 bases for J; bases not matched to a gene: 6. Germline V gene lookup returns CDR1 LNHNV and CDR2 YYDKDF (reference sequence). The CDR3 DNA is TGTGCCACCAGCAGAGGAGCGGGAGGGCCGAGCTCCTACAATGAGCAGTTCTTC. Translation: CATSRGAGGPSSYNEQFF.